Listed here are 27 T cell receptor beta chains from one sample, sequenced in a study of cytomegalovirus exposure and HLA in healthy donors. Amplification used 60 Vbeta primers and 13 Jbeta primers. Profiling relied on immunoSEQ multiplex PCR, and the TCRdb table lists in-frame clones only, not all of them. The table includes around 91,000 clones, around 84% detected once. Sequencing used PBMCs. The receptors come from a man younger than 35 in good health and CMV-seronegative.

The chain carries TRBV4-2 and TRBJ2-7, with 7 bases identical to TRBD1. CDR1 and CDR2 (germline): LGHNA, YNFKEQ. V dropped 3 bases and J dropped 3; count of bases not matched to a gene: 5. The CDR3 loop spans 14 amino acids. The CDR3 loop is CASSHRTGHYEQYF. The CDR3 DNA is TGTGCCAGCAGCCACCGGACAGGCCACTACGAGCAGTACTTC.

This clone was recorded once. The V and J genes are TRBV25-1 and TRBJ2-3; 9 bases fit TRBD1. V lost 4 bases and J lost 2; bases outside the gene matches: 10. Germline loops: CDR1 MGHDK, CDR2 SYGVNS. The CDR3 covers 17 residues. CDR3 loop: CASSGQGEILLTDTQYF. CDR3 nucleotides: TGTGCCAGCAGTGGACAGGGGGAGATCCTCCTCACAGATACGCAGTATTTT.

The V and J genes are TRBV27 and TRBJ1-2; D not certain. Looked up from germline, CDR1 is MNHEY and CDR2 is SMNVEV (reference sequence). Trimming took off 5 bases at V and 2 bases at J, with 9 bases between the two ends. The length of the CDR3 is 13 residues. The CDR3 region has the DNA TGTGCCAGCAGTCCACTCGGGAACTATGGCTACACCTTC. It translates to CASSPLGNYGYTF.

This chain uses TRBV6-5 with TRBJ2-7; D possibly corresponds to TRBD1 (6 bases). Trimming cost V 7 bases and J 1 base, with 17 bases left between them. Germline loops: CDR1 MNHEY, CDR2 SVGAGI. CDR3 size: 15 residues. Written as DNA, the CDR3 is TGTGCCAGCATCGACAGGAGCGGCGGTTCCTACGAGCAGTACTTC. It translates to CASIDRSGGSYEQYF.

The chain is built from TRBV5-6 and TRBJ2-5, with 8 bases lining up with TRBD1. CDR1 is SGHDT and CDR2 is YYEEEE in the germline V gene. CDR3 length: 15 amino acids. The V segment lost 4 bases and the J segment 2 bases; nucleotides outside the gene matches: 7. The CDR3: CASSGAGQGQETQYF. CDR3 bases: TGTGCCAGCAGCGGGGCCGGACAGGGTCAAGAGACCCAGTACTTC. Supplemented by reference TRBV5-6 and TRBJ2-5, the full variable domain reads DAGVTQSPTHLIKTRGQQVTLRCSPKSGHDTVSWYQQALGQGPQFIFQYYEEEERQRGNFPDRFSGHQFPNYSSELNVNALLLGDSALYLCASSGAGQGQETQYFGPGTRLLVL.

This chain joins TRBV7-8 and TRBJ2-7, with D unresolved. Germline V gene data show CDR1 as SGHVS and CDR2 as FQNEAQ. The CDR3 extends over 15 amino acids. V lost 3 bases and J lost 2, with 14 bases in between. The CDR3 coding sequence is TGTGCCAGCAGCTTTTTCGTTGGGCAGGCCTACGAGCAGTACTTC. Encoded protein: CASSFFVGQAYEQYF.

V is TRBV5-1 and J is TRBJ2-3; 7 bases align to TRBD2. This CDR3 is built from 14 residues. Germline CDR1 reads SGHRS; CDR2 reads YFSETQ. Trimming took 0 bases from V and 6 from J; bases not matched to a gene: 4. In DNA, the CDR3 is TGCGCCAGCAGCTTGGCGGGAGGTGGGGATACGCAGTATTTT. This codes for CASSLAGGGDTQYF.

V usage is TRBV6-5 and J usage is TRBJ1-1; D unclear. CDR3 size: 16 residues. Trimming cost V 1 base and J 0 bases, with 12 bases left between them. CDR1 is MNHEY and CDR2 is SVGAGI in the germline V gene. The CDR3 reads CASSYLGVQMNTEAFF. The CDR3 nucleotides read TGTGCCAGCAGTTACTTGGGAGTTCAGATGAACACTGAAGCTTTCTTT.

The gene calls are TRBV19 and TRBJ2-3; D may be TRBD1 (6 bases). Deletions cut 3 bases from V and 2 bases from J, with 12 bases between. The CDR3 extends over 15 amino acids. Germline CDR1 and CDR2: LNHDA and SQIVND (reference sequence). The CDR3 protein is CASSIGQTLTDTQYF. The CDR3 DNA is TGTGCCAGTAGTATCGGACAGACCCTCACAGATACGCAGTATTTT.

The V call is TRBV7-9, the J call TRBJ1-2; weak D call: TRBD1 (6 bases). This CDR3 is 13 amino acids long. Germline assignment: CDR1 SEHNR and CDR2 FQNEAQ (reference sequence). V was shortened by 5 bases and J by 8 bases, with 15 bases between the two germline ends. Written as DNA, the CDR3 is TGTGCCAGCAGCCCCGACGTCCAGGGGGGCTACACCTTC. The encoded protein is CASSPDVQGGYTF.

The chain uses TRBV7-9 and TRBJ2-2; possible D gene TRBD2, 5 bases. The ends were cut back, 1 base at V and 7 bases at J, with 13 bases in the middle. CDR1 is SEHNR, CDR2 FQNEAQ, per germline (reference sequence). The CDR3 loop spans 15 amino acids. Here the CDR3 reads CASSLGWELSGELFF. The CDR3 coding sequence is TGTGCCAGCAGCTTAGGGTGGGAGCTGAGCGGGGAGCTGTTTTTT.

This chain joins TRBV7-9 and TRBJ2-7; 16 bases fit TRBD2. The CDR3 runs 15 residues. The germline V gene encodes CDR1 SEHNR and CDR2 FQNEAQ (reference sequence). The J segment lost 4 bases and the V segment lost 8 bases, leaving 5 bases of the junction unmatched. The CDR3: CASSGLAGGRYEQYF. The CDR3 DNA reads as TGTGCCAGCTCGGGACTAGCGGGAGGGCGGTACGAGCAGTACTTC.

The chain couples TRBV2 to TRBJ1-2; D might be TRBD1 (5 bases). CDR3 size: 16 residues. Per germline, CDR1 SNHLY and CDR2 FYNNEI. Trimming took 8 bases from V and 8 from J, leaving 27 bases between them. The CDR3 coding sequence is TGTGCCAGCTACCAGTCACGGGGGAGCGGTATCTGGGGCTACACCTTC. Its protein is CASYQSRGSGIWGYTF. Full variable domain (remainder filled in from reference TRBV2 and TRBJ1-2): EPEVTQTPSHQVTQMGQEVILRCVPISNHLYFYWYRQILGQKVEFLVSFYNNEISEKSEIFDDQFSVERPDGSNFTLKIRSTKLEDSAMYFCASYQSRGSGIWGYTFGSGTRLTVV.

The chain links TRBV7-2 to TRBJ2-3; 11 bases line up with TRBD2. CDR3 length: 15 amino acids. J gave up 9 bases and V 1 base, and 6 bases lay outside the gene matches. CDR1 is SGHTA, CDR2 FQGNSA, per germline. The DNA for the CDR3 is TGTGCCAGCAGCTTAGGTCTAGCGGGAGGAGGCACGCAGTATTTT. Translation: CASSLGLAGGGTQYF.

V is TRBV6-1 and J is TRBJ1-2, with 7 bases matching TRBD1. There are 16 residues in the CDR3. CDR1 is MNHNS, CDR2 SASEGT, per germline. V shed 0 bases, J shed 4 bases, and the junction held 8 bases outside the gene matches. CDR3 bases: TGTGCCAGCAGTGAAGCTTCTTCGCCAGGGGGCTATGGCTACACCTTC. Translating it yields CASSEASSPGGYGYTF.

V is TRBV6-5 and J is TRBJ2-1; D uncertain. This CDR3 has 12 amino acids. Germline V gene lookup returns CDR1 MNHEY and CDR2 SVGAGI. The V and J ends lost 9 bases and 9 bases respectively, with 15 bases between them. CDR3 sequence reads: CASKFRVGEQFF. In nucleotides, the CDR3 is TGTGCCAGTAAGTTTAGAGTTGGTGAGCAGTTCTTC.

The chain recombines TRBV5-6 with TRBJ2-2, with D possibly matching TRBD1 (6 bases). Germline lookup yields CDR1 SGHDT and CDR2 YYEEEE. The CDR3 has 14 amino acids. Trimming cost V 4 bases and J 4 bases, with 11 bases left between them. The CDR3 is CASSGPGVTGELFF. In DNA, the CDR3 is TGTGCCAGCAGCGGACCAGGGGTCACCGGGGAGCTGTTTTTT.

The genes are TRBV5-1 and TRBJ2-6, with 7 positions matching TRBD2. The V gene end was trimmed by 3 bases and the J gene end by 0 bases; junction bases not matched to a gene: 6. The germline CDR1 and CDR2 sequences are SGHRS and YFSETQ. The CDR3 contains 17 residues. The CDR3 region is CASSSSSGSSGANVLTF. CDR3 in DNA: TGCGCCAGCAGCTCATCTAGCGGATCCTCTGGGGCCAACGTCCTGACTTTC.

The rearrangement joins TRBV14 to TRBJ1-4, with unresolved D. The V gene's germline CDR1 is SGHDN and CDR2 FVKESK. CDR3 length: 15 residues. The V gene lost 3 bases and the J gene lost 4 bases, with 12 bases spanning the gap. CDR3 DNA sequence: TGTGCCAGCAGCCAGAAAGCACAGTTTAATGAAAAACTGTTTTTT. As protein: CASSQKAQFNEKLFF.

The chain recombines TRBV11-2 with TRBJ1-4; the D gene is possibly TRBD1 (5 bases). This CDR3 region has 15 residues. V shed 1 base and J shed 5 bases, with 11 bases lying between them. Germline-derived CDR1 and CDR2 are SGHAT and FQNNGV. CDR3: CASSLGAGINEKLFF. CDR3 DNA: TGTGCCAGCAGCTTAGGAGCAGGGATCAATGAAAAACTGTTTTTT.

This chain links TRBV4-1 with TRBJ2-1; 7 bases agree with TRBD2. Germline trimming cut 0 bases from V and 2 bases from J; bases unmatched to any gene: 4. CDR3 length: 16 residues. Germline V gives CDR1 MGHRA, CDR2 YSYEKL. The chain's CDR3 is CASSQEGSGTYNEQFF. The CDR3 coding sequence is TGCGCCAGCAGCCAAGAGGGGAGCGGGACCTACAATGAGCAGTTCTTC.

V and J are TRBV7-8 and TRBJ1-5, with D tentatively TRBD1 (5 bases). Trimming took off 5 bases at V and 5 bases at J, with 13 bases between the two ends. This CDR3 comprises 14 residues. Per germline, CDR1 SGHVS and CDR2 FQNEAQ. The CDR3 DNA is TGTGCCAGCAGCCCTCGGGGGGGAGATCAGCCCCAGCATTTT. Translated: CASSPRGGDQPQHF.

V gene TRBV29-1 combines with J gene TRBJ1-1; D remains ambiguous. Germline V gives CDR1 SQVTM, CDR2 ANQGSEA. Trimming took off 4 bases at V and 5 bases at J, with 11 bases between the two ends. The CDR3 runs 12 residues. CDR3: CSVGRSATEAFF. For the CDR3, the DNA is TGCAGCGTTGGTCGCTCCGCGACTGAAGCTTTCTTT.

The chain has TRBV27 and TRBJ2-3; TRBD1 agrees at 8 bases. The CDR3 contains 18 residues. With 2 bases clipped from V and 1 base from J, the junction kept 11 bases outside the gene matches. The V gene's germline CDR1 is MNHEY and CDR2 SMNVEV (reference sequence). In DNA, the CDR3 is TGTGCCAGCAGTTTAGGGACGTTCGTGGGACAGGGCACAGATACGCAGTATTTT. This gives the protein CASSLGTFVGQGTDTQYF.

V usage is TRBV13 and J usage is TRBJ1-1, with D possibly being TRBD1 (5 bases). This CDR3 spans 15 amino acids. In germline, CDR1 is PRHDT, CDR2 FYEKMQ (reference sequence). V dropped 8 bases and J dropped 1 base, with 17 bases sitting between them. CDR3 sequence reads: CASRGRGRGNTEAFF. As DNA, the CDR3 is TGTGCCAGCCGGGGGAGGGGAAGGGGGAACACTGAAGCTTTCTTT.

The chain has TRBV5-4 and TRBJ2-5, with D possibly matching TRBD1 (5 bases). Trimming removed 5 bases at V and 0 bases at J, with 5 bases between. CDR3 length: 12 amino acids. Germline values: CDR1 SGHNT, CDR2 YYREEE (reference sequence). CDR3 region: CASRTDQETQYF. CDR3 DNA sequence: TGTGCCAGCAGGACAGACCAAGAGACCCAGTACTTC.

The J gene is TRBJ2-3, the V gene TRBV30; TRBD1 aligns across 8 bases. V shed 2 bases, J shed 8 bases, and the junction held 9 bases outside the gene matches. Germline CDR1 and CDR2: GTSNPN and SVGIG (reference sequence). This CDR3 is built from 14 residues. The chain's CDR3 is CAWSLGQGAGTQYF. Here the CDR3 DNA reads TGTGCCTGGAGTCTTGGGCAGGGGGCCGGTACGCAGTATTTT.